The T cell receptor (beta chain) described here comes from a study of neoadjuvant anti-PD-1 for oral cavity cancer. For the study at large: Non-progressing patients received a fourth nivolumab dose near day 43, then surgery on days 50-56. Findings of the study overall: TCR analyses covered only three patients per response group. Higher pretreatment blood Treg/Th17 ratios correlated with higher pretreatment blood and lower post-treatment tumor TCRbeta clonality.

This CDR3 has 21 amino acids. Per the germline V gene, CDR1 is SGDLS and CDR2 is YYNGEE. V shed 0 bases, J shed 0 bases, and the junction held 9 bases outside the gene matches. Of note for this clone: Its specificity is not known.

Profiling relied on immunoSEQ multiplex PCR, and the TCRdb table lists in-frame clones only, not all of them. The sample lists about 80,000 clones, approximately 80% seen once, with over 2.5% in the top ten. Patients had HPV-negative, locally advanced oral cavity squamous cell carcinoma. This receptor was obtained from a person aged 35 to 85 with oral cavity squamous cell carcinoma. Sequenced here: PBMCs, sampled before nivolumab (anti-PD-1) treatment. V usage is TRBV9 and J usage is TRBJ2-1; 16 positions match TRBD2. DNA of the CDR3: TGTGCCAGCAGCGTAGCTTACGGGACTAGCGGGAGGGCCATCTCCTACAATGAGCAGTTCTTC. Amino acid sequence: CASSVAYGTSGRAISYNEQFF.